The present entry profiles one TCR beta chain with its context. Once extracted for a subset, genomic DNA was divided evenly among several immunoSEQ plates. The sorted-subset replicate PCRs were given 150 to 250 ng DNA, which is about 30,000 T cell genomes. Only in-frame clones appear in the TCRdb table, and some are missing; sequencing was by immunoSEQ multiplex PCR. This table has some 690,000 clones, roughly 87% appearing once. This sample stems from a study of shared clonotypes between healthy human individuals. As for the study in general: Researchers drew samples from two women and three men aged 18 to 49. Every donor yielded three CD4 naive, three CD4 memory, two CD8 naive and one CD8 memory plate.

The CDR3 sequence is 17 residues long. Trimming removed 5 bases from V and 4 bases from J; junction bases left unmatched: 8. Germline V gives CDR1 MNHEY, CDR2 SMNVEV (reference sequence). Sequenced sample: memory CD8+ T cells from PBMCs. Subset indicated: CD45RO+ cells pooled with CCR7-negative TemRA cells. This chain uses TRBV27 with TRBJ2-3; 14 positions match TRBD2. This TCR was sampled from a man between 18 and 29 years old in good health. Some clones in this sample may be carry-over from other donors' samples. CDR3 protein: CASSPRLAGGPADTQYF. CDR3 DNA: TGTGCCAGCAGTCCCCGACTAGCGGGAGGGCCGGCAGATACGCAGTATTTT.